The entry below describes one TCR beta chain. This table comes from immunoSEQ multiplex PCR, and its TCRdb copy is limited to in-frame clones, with some not included. The data show under 35,000 clones, roughly three quarters seen once. The record originates from a study of T cells in narcolepsy. On the study more broadly: Donors had narcolepsy type 1 or type 2, or were healthy controls.

This CDR3 region has 15 residues. CDR1 and CDR2 from the germline V gene are KGHSH and LQKENI. V shed 1 base and J shed 0 bases, with 7 bases lying between them. The sequence came from a human donor with narcolepsy. The chain has TRBV18 and TRBJ2-4; perhaps TRBD1 as D (5 bases). Sequenced material: CD45RA- memory CD4+ T cells from PBMCs. CDR3 DNA: TGTGCCAGCTCACCACAGGGGAAAGCCAAAAACATTCAGTACTTC. As protein: CASSPQGKAKNIQYF.